This entry lists 19 T cell receptor beta chains sequenced from one sample in a study of shared T cell receptors in the human thymus. Repertoires were generated with immunoSEQ multiplex PCR, while TCRdb's copy carries only in-frame clones and drops some. In the table there are over 450,000 clones, 78% of which are singletons. A further study also used this sample, focusing on human thymus T cells.

Material for sequencing was thymocytes. The receptors derive from a boy younger than two with a congenital heart defect.

The J gene is TRBJ2-1, the V gene TRBV18; the D gene is possibly TRBD2 (6 bases). Germline loops: CDR1 KGHSH, CDR2 LQKENI. Deletions cut 3 bases from V and 8 bases from J, with 14 bases between. CDR3 length equals 14 residues. In nucleotides, the CDR3 is TGTGCCAGCTCACCCGGGCTAGCGAGATATGAGCAGTTCTTC. As protein: CASSPGLARYEQFF.

The rearrangement uses TRBV9 and TRBJ2-5; D is unclear. Germline V lookup: CDR1 SGDLS, CDR2 YYNGEE. Trimming removed 0 bases at V and 5 bases at J, with 20 bases between. This CDR3 has 17 residues. This CDR3 reads CASSVEVTQGINETQYF. CDR3 bases: TGTGCCAGCAGCGTAGAGGTGACTCAAGGCATAAACGAGACCCAGTACTTC.

The J gene is TRBJ2-1, the V gene TRBV29-1; 9 positions agree with TRBD2. The V and J ends lost 6 bases and 9 bases, in that order; junction bases with no gene match: 15. Germline values: CDR1 SQVTM, CDR2 ANQGSEA. CDR3 size: 15 residues. CDR3 sequence: CSVLRGLAGIGEQFF. DNA for the CDR3: TGCAGCGTGCTAAGAGGCCTAGCGGGGATAGGTGAGCAGTTCTTC.

This chain links TRBV7-6 with TRBJ2-7; 9 positions match TRBD2. The germline CDR1 and CDR2 sequences are SGHVS and FNYEAQ. Unmatched junction bases numbered 7, after V lost 5 bases and J lost 2 bases. This CDR3 contains 15 residues. CDR3 in DNA: TGTGCCAGCAGCCCGACGGGGACTAGCCCCTACGAGCAGTACTTC. Protein: CASSPTGTSPYEQYF.

The DNA for the CDR3 is TGTGCCAGCAGTGAAGTTACGACAGGGCCTAATGAAAAACTGTTTTTT. Translated: CASSEVTTGPNEKLFF. The chain has TRBV2 and TRBJ1-4; TRBD1 agrees at 7 bases. The germline V gene encodes CDR1 SNHLY and CDR2 FYNNEI. J was trimmed by 3 bases and V by 1 base; bases with no gene match: 5. The CDR3 has 16 residues.

The chain uses TRBV2 and TRBJ1-4; 7 bases are shared with TRBD1. CDR1 is SNHLY and CDR2 is FYNNEI in the germline V gene. J gave up 0 bases and V 3 bases, and 7 bases lay outside the gene matches. The CDR3 runs to 17 residues. The CDR3 protein is CASSERGTAATNEKLFF. DNA for the CDR3: TGTGCCAGCAGTGAGAGGGGGACAGCTGCAACTAATGAAAAACTGTTTTTT.

The J gene is TRBJ1-1, the V gene TRBV18; the match to TRBD1 covers 7 bases. The CDR3 length is 14 residues. The ends lost 5 bases at V and 3 bases at J; junction bases unmatched: 6. Germline V gene sequence: CDR1 KGHSH, CDR2 LQKENI. In nucleotides, the CDR3 is TGTGCCAGCTCAGAGGGACAGCCTCACACTGAAGCTTTCTTT. Protein product: CASSEGQPHTEAFF. Full variable domain (rest looked up from reference TRBV18 and TRBJ1-1): NAGVMQNPRHLVRRRGQEARLRCSPMKGHSHVYWYRQLPEEGLKFMVYLQKENIIDESGMPKERFSAEFPKEGPSILRIQQVVRGDSAAYFCASSEGQPHTEAFFGQGTRLTVV.

The chain uses TRBV7-6 and TRBJ2-3; D gene unclear. Germline CDR1 is SGHVS and CDR2 is FNYEAQ. The CDR3 has 14 residues. V was trimmed by 0 bases and J by 1 base, leaving 5 bases between them. The CDR3 here is CASSLAQGTDTQYF. CDR3 coding DNA: TGTGCCAGCAGCTTAGCCCAGGGCACAGATACGCAGTATTTT.

This chain connects TRBV10-1 to TRBJ2-7; D perhaps matches TRBD2 (5 bases). CDR1 is WNHNN, CDR2 SYGVQD, per germline (reference sequence). The germline V and J ends were trimmed by 11 bases and 4 bases, with 24 bases remaining between them. This CDR3 contains 15 residues. The CDR3 reads CARPHLAPYRYEQYF. The CDR3 DNA follows: TGCGCCCGCCCGCATCTAGCCCCATACCGATACGAGCAGTACTTC.

The chain combines TRBV4-3 with TRBJ2-1, with 7 nucleotides matching TRBD2. V lost 0 bases to trimming and J lost 4 bases; unmatched junction nucleotides: 9. The germline V gene has CDR1 LGHNA and CDR2 YSLEER. The CDR3 extends over 17 amino acids. The CDR3 protein is CASSQDSASGRYNEQFF. The CDR3 DNA follows: TGCGCCAGCAGCCAAGATTCGGCTAGCGGTCGATACAATGAGCAGTTCTTC.

The chain links TRBV4-3 to TRBJ2-7; TRBD2 matches at 10 bases. Germline V gene sequence: CDR1 LGHNA, CDR2 YSLEER. The trim removed 3 bases at V and 1 base at J, leaving 6 bases unmatched. The CDR3 has 16 amino acids. CDR3 DNA sequence: TGCGCCAGCAGCCATATGACTAGCGGGCATTCCTACGAGCAGTACTTC. As protein: CASSHMTSGHSYEQYF.

This clone has just a few counts. This chain uses TRBV5-6 with TRBJ2-7; 10 nucleotides agree with TRBD1. V was pared by 3 bases and J by 4 bases, with 10 bases of the junction left unmatched. CDR3 length equals 16 residues. CDR1 and CDR2 (germline): SGHDT, YYEEEE. The CDR3 DNA sequence: TGTGCCAGCAGCTATTCGCGGGGACAGGGGTGTTACGAGCAGTACTTC. Its translation: CASSYSRGQGCYEQYF.

The rearrangement joins TRBV1 to TRBJ2-3; TRBD2, the table's D call, lacks a check against the DNA. TRBV1 is assigned pseudogene status. The CDR3 is 20 residues long. The CDR3 sequence is CTSSHLREDGRAYSTDTQYF. The CDR3 coding sequence is TGCACCAGCAGCCATCTTAGAGAGGACGGGAGGGCCTATAGCACAGATACGCAGTATTTT.

This chain connects TRBV10-1 to TRBJ2-4; tentatively, D is TRBD1 (6 bases). Trimming took 3 bases from V and 0 from J, leaving 12 bases between them. The length of the CDR3 is 16 residues. CDR1 is WNHNN and CDR2 is SYGVQD in the germline V gene (reference sequence). The DNA of the CDR3 is TGCGCCAGCAGTGAAGTACAGGGTCAAGCCAAAAACATTCAGTACTTC. It encodes CASSEVQGQAKNIQYF.

This rearrangement joins TRBV28 to TRBJ1-2, with D maybe TRBD1 (6 bases). The CDR3 length is 13 residues. Trimming took 6 bases from V and 8 from J, leaving 16 bases between them. The V gene's germline CDR1 is MDHEN and CDR2 SYDVKM. The CDR3 coding sequence is TGTGCCAGCAGCCCGACAGGCTACCGGGGCTACACCTTC. It specifies CASSPTGYRGYTF.

The chain carries TRBV4-3 and TRBJ1-2, with 9 positions matching TRBD1. The germline V gene has CDR1 LGHNA and CDR2 YSLEER. J gave up 8 bases and V 3 bases, and 10 bases lay outside the gene matches. This CDR3 region has 15 residues. The CDR3 DNA follows: TGCGCCAGCAGCCAGGCCGGGACAGGGATGGGAGGCTACACCTTC. Translation: CASSQAGTGMGGYTF.

V is TRBV9 and J is TRBJ2-7; D perhaps matches TRBD2 (5 bases). The CDR3 runs 15 residues. V was clipped by 0 bases and J by 2 bases, with 12 bases between them. Germline V gene data show CDR1 as SGDLS and CDR2 as YYNGEE. The chain's CDR3 is CASSVARGPTYEQYF. Here the CDR3 DNA reads TGTGCCAGCAGCGTAGCTCGCGGGCCCACCTACGAGCAGTACTTC.

CDR3 nucleotide sequence: TGCGCCAGCAGGCGTCGGACTAGCGGGACCCACCTGACCTACGAGCAGTACTTC. This encodes CASRRRTSGTHLTYEQYF. The chain joins TRBV10-1 to TRBJ2-7; 12 nucleotides align to TRBD2. Germline V gene sequence: CDR1 WNHNN, CDR2 SYGVQD (reference sequence). J gave up 2 bases and V 6 bases, and 14 bases lay outside the gene matches. This CDR3 is 18 amino acids long.

This chain uses TRBV6-4 with TRBJ2-2; D is perhaps TRBD1 (5 bases). CDR3 length: 15 amino acids. Trimming removed 4 bases from V and 2 bases from J, with 11 bases in between. Germline V gene lookup returns CDR1 MRHNA and CDR2 SNTAGT. CDR3 coding DNA: TGTGCCAGCAGTGTAAACAGGCTAAACACCGGGGAGCTGTTTTTT. This encodes CASSVNRLNTGELFF.